This T cell receptor beta chain was recorded in a study of T cell responses to AZD1222 COVID-19 vaccine. Whole-study context: Pooled together were second doses at about 4 or about 12 weeks. Study-wide results and limits: All repertoire sampling was performed exclusively after the peak T cell response. Vaccine-related CD4 TCRs covered spike, predominating at 160-218 and 743-854.

Repertoires were generated with immunoSEQ multiplex PCR, while TCRdb's copy carries only in-frame clones and drops some. The sample yields over 150,000 clones, 80% to 90% seen once. The germline CDR1 and CDR2 sequences are SGHTA and FQGNSA. The CDR3 length is 15 residues. The V and J ends lost 6 bases and 2 bases, in that order; junction bases with no gene match: 8. This clone was counted a single time. As yet, its antigen is unknown. The chain links TRBV7-2 to TRBJ2-7; TRBD1 matches 9 bases. The sequencing here drew on peripheral blood, taken on day 0 of AZD1222 vaccination. The sequence was obtained from an adult in good health. In nucleotides, the CDR3 is TGTGCCAGCAGTTCCACGGGACAGGGACCCTACGAGCAGTACTTC. It encodes CASSSTGQGPYEQYF.